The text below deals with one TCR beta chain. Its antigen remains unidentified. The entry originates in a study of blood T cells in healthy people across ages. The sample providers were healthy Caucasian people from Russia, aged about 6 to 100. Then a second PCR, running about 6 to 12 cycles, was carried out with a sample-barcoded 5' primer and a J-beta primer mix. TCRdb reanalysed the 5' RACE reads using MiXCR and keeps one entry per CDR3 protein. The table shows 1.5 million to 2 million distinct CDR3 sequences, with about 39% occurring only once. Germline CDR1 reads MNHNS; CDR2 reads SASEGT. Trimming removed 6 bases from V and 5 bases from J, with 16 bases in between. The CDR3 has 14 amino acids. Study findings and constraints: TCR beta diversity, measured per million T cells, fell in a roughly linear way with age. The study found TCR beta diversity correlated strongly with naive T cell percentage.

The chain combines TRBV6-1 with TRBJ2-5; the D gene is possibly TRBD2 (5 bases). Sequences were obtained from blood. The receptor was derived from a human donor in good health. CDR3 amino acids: CASSGLFSGETQYF. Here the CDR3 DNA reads TGTGCCAGCAGCGGACTTTTCTCCGGTGAGACCCAGTACTTC.